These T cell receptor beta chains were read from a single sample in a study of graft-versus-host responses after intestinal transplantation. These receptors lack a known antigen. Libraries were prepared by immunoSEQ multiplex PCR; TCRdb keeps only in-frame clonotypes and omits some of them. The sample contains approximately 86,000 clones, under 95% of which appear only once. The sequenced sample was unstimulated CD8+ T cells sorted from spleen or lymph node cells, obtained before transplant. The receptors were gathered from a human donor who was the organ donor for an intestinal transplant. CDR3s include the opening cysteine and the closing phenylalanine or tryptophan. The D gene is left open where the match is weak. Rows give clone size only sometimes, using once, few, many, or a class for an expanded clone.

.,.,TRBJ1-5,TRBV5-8,TGTGCCAGCAGCTTGGGACAGATTAGCAATCAGCCCCAGCATTTT,CASSLGQISNQPQHF
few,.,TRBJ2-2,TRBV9,TGTGCCAGCAGCCCAAACACCGGGGAGCTGTTTTTT,CASSPNTGELFF
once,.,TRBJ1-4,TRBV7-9,TGTGCCAGCGAGAGCAGGTCTGGAGAAAAACTGTTTTTT,CASESRSGEKLFF
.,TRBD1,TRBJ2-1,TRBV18,TGTGCCAGCTCACCATCTAGGCAGGGGGAGTTCTTC,CASSPSRQGEFF
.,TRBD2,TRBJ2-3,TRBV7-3,TGTGCCAGCAGCTTAAGTGGGCGGGGGGTCGTAGATACGCAGTATTTT,CASSLSGRGVVDTQYF
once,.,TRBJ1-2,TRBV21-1,TGTGCCAGCAGCTCTCGACAGGGGAACTATGGCTACACCTTC,CASSSRQGNYGYTF
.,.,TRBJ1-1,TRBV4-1,TGCGCCAGCAGCCTCCTCGGGGGTGGCGACACTGAAGCTTTCTTT,CASSLLGGGDTEAFF
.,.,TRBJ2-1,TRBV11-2,TGTGCCAGCAGATCCCTAGGGGATGAGCAGTTCTTC,CASRSLGDEQFF
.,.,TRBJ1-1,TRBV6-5,TGTGCCATCGGGACATACACTGAAGCTTTCTTT,CAIGTYTEAFF
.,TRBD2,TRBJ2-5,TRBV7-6,TGTGCCAGCAGCCAGGCTAGCGGATATTTAGGAGAGACCCAGTACTTC,CASSQASGYLGETQYF
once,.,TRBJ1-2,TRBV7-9,TGTGCCAGCAGGGCAGGGGATGGCTACACCTTC,CASRAGDGYTF
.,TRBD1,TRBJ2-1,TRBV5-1,TGCGCCAGCCGGGACAGGGAAATCAATGAGCAGTTCTTC,CASRDREINEQFF
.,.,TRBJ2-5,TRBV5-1,TGCGCCAGCAGCTTGGACGCAGGGCCCCAAGAGACCCAGTACTTC,CASSLDAGPQETQYF
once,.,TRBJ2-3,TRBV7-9,TGTGCCAGCAGCTTAGGTGTGACTCTCCGGTTAGACTCAGATACGCAGTATTTT,CASSLGVTLRLDSDTQYF
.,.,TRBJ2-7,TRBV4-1,TGCGCCAGCAGCCAAGGGACTGCCGAGCAGTACTTC,CASSQGTAEQYF
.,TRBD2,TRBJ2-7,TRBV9,TGTGCCAGCAGCCCCCTAGCGGGGGGTCCCCCCCACGAGCAGTACTTC,CASSPLAGGPPHEQYF
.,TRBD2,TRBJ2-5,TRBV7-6,TGTGCCAGCAGCTTAGGTAGCGGGGGGGACGAGACCCAGTACTTC,CASSLGSGGDETQYF
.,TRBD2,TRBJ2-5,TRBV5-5,TGTGCCAGCAGTCAAACTAGCGGGGGGCCGCGGGAGACCCAGTACTTC,CASSQTSGGPRETQYF
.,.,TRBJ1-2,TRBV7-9,TGTGCCAGCAGCTACCTAGGGGCTCCCTATGGCTACACCTTC,CASSYLGAPYGYTF
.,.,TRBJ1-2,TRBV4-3,TGCGCCAGCAGCCCGACGCCGGGACAAGTCCTCTATGGCTACACCTTC,CASSPTPGQVLYGYTF
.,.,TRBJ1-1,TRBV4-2,TGTGCCAGCAGCCAAAAGACGGAGGCTTTCTTT,CASSQKTEAFF
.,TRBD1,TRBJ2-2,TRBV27,TGTGCCAGCAGAACCCTACAGGGGGCGCACGGGGAGCTGTTTTTT,CASRTLQGAHGELFF
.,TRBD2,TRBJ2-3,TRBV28,TGTGCCAGTCTGTGGAGCGGGGCGATATCAGATACGCAGTATTTT,CASLWSGAISDTQYF
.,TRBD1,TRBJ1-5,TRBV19,TGTGCCAGTAGTATTCACAGGGGCTTCTCCCGGGGTCAGCCCCAGCATTTT,CASSIHRGFSRGQPQHF
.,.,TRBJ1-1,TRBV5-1,TGCGCCAGCAGCTTGGACAGGATGGAGAACACTGAAGCTTTCTTT,CASSLDRMENTEAFF
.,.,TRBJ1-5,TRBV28,TGTGCCAGCAGTTCCCGGGGGGATGGCTTTGGCAATCAGCCCCAGCATTTT,CASSSRGDGFGNQPQHF
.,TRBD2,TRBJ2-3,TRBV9,TGTGCCAGCAGCCTCGGACTAGCGGGCACAGATACGCAGTATTTT,CASSLGLAGTDTQYF
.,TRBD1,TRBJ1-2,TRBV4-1,TGCGCCAGCAGCCAATATGACAGGGGAAACTATGGCTACACCTTC,CASSQYDRGNYGYTF
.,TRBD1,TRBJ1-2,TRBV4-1,TGCGCCAGCAGCCAAAAACCCCCATTAACCGACAGGGCAGGCGGCTACACCTTC,CASSQKPPLTDRAGGYTF
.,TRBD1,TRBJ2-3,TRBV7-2,TGTGCCAGCAGCTTAATCGCGACAGGGGGCGCCGCAGATACGCAGTATTTT,CASSLIATGGAADTQYF
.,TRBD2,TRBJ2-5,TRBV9,TGTGCCAGCGGGTCCCCTTCGCGGGGGGGCCTGAAGACCCAGTACTTC,CASGSPSRGGLKTQYF